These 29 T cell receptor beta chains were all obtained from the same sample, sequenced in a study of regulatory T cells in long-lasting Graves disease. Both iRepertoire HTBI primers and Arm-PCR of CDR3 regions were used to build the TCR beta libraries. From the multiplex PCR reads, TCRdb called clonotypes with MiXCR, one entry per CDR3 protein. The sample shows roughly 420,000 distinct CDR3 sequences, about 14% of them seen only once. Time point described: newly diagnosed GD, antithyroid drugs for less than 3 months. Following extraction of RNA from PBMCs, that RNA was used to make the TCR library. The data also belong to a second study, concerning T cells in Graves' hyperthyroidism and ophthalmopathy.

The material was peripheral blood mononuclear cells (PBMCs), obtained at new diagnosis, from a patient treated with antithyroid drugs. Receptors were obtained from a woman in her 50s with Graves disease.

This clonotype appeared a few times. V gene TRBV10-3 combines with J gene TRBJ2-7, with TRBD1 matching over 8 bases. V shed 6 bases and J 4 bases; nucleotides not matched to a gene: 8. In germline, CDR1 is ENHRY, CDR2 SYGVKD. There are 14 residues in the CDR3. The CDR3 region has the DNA TGTGCCATCAGCCTTGGACAGGGACGATACGAGCAGTACTTC. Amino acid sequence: CAISLGQGRYEQYF.

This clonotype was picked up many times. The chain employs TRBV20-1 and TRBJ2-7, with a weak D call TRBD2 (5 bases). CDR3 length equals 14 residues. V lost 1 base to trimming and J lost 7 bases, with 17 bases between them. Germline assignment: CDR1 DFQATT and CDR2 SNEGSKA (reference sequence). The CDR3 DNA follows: TGCAGTGCTAGAGTAGGGCAGCCCTCGGGGGAGCAGTACTTC. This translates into CSARVGQPSGEQYF.

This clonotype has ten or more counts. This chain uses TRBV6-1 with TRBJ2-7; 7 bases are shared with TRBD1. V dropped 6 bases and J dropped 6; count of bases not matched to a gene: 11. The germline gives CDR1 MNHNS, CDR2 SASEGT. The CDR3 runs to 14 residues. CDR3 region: CASSDREGGGEQYF. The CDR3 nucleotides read TGTGCCAGCAGCGACAGGGAAGGGGGCGGCGAGCAGTACTTC.

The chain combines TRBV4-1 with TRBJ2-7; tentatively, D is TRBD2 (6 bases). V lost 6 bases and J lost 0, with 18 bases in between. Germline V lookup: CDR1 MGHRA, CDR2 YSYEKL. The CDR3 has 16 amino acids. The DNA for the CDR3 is TGCGCCAGCAGTCACGCTCGTAGCGGTCTCTCCTACGAGCAGTACTTC. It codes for CASSHARSGLSYEQYF.

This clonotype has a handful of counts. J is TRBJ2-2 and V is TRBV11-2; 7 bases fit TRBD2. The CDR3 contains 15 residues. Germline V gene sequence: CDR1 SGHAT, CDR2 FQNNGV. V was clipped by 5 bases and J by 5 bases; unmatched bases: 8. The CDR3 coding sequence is TGTGCCAGCAGCCACTCGCGGGGAGGGACCGGGGAGCTGTTTTTT. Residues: CASSHSRGGTGELFF.

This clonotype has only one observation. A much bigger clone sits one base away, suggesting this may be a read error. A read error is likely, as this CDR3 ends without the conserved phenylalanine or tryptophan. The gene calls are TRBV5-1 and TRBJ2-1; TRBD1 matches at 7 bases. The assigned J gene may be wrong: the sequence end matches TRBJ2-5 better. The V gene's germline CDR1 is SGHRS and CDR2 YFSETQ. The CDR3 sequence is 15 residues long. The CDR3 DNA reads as TGCGCCAGCAGCGAACCCGCGACAGGGACACAGACCCAGTACCTC. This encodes CASSEPATGTQTQYL.

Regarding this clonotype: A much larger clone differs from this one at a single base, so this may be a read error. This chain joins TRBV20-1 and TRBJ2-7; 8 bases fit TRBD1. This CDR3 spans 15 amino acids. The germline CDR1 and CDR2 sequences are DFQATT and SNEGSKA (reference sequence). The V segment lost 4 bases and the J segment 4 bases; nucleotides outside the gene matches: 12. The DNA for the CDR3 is TGCAGTGCTAATCACCCGGGACAGGACATGTACGAGCAGTACTTC. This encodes CSANHPGQDMYEQYF.

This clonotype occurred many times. The CDR3 nucleotides read TGTGCCAGCAGTCCGCGGGGACTAGCCCTGGGTGAGCAGTACTTC. Amino acid sequence: CASSPRGLALGEQYF. The chain combines TRBV27 with TRBJ2-7; TRBD2 matches at 9 bases. The germline V gene has CDR1 MNHEY and CDR2 SMNVEV (reference sequence). CDR3 length: 15 amino acids. The ends lost 5 bases at V and 7 bases at J; junction bases unmatched: 12.

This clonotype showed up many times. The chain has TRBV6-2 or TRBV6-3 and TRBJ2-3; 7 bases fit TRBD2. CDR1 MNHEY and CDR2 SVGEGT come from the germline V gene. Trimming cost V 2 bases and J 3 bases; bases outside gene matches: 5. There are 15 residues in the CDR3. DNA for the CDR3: TGTGCCAGCAGTTACGCTAGCGGATTTACAGATACGCAGTATTTT. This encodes CASSYASGFTDTQYF.

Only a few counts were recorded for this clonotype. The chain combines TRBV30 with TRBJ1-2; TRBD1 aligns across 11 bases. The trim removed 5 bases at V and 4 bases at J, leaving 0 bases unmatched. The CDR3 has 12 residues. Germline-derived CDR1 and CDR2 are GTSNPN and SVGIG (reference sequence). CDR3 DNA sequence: TGTGCCTGGGGACAGGGGGCCTATGGCTACACCTTC. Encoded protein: CAWGQGAYGYTF.

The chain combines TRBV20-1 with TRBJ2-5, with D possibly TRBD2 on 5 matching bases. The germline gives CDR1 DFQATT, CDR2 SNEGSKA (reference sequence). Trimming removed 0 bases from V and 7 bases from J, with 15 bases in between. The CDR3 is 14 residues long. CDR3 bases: TGCAGTGCTAGAGATGTGCTGGCTGCGGGGACCCAGTACTTC. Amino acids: CSARDVLAAGTQYF.

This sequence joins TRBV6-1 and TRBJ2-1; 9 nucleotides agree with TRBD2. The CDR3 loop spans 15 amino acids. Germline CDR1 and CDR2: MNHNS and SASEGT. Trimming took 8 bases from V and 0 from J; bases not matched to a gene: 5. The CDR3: CASRAGGSSYNEQFF. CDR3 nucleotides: TGTGCCAGCCGAGCGGGAGGTAGCTCCTACAATGAGCAGTTCTTC.

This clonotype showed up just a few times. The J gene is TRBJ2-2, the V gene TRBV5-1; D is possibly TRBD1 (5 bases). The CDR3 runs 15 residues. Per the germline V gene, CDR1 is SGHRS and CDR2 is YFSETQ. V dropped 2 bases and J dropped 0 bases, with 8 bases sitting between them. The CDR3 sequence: CASSLGHANTGELFF. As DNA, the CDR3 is TGCGCCAGCAGCTTAGGACACGCGAACACCGGGGAGCTGTTTTTT.

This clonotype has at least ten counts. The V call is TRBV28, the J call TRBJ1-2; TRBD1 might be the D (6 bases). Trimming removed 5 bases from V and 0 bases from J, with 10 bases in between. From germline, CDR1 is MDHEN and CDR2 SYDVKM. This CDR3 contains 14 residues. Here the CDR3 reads CASSKRTANYGYTF. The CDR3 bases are TGTGCCAGCAGTAAAAGGACAGCTAACTATGGCTACACCTTC.

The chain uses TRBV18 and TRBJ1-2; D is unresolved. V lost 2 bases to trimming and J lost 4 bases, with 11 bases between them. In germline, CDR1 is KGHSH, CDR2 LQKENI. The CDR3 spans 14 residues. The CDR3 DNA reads TGTGCCAGCTCACCATCACGGGAGTCCTATGGCTACACCTTC. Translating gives CASSPSRESYGYTF.

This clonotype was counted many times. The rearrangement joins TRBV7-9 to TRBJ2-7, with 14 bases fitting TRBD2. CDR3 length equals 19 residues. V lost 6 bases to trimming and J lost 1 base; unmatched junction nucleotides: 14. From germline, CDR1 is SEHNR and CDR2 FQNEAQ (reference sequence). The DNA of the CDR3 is TGTGCCAGCAGTACCATCCCCGGGACTAGCGGGAGACCGTCCTACGAGCAGTACTTC. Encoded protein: CASSTIPGTSGRPSYEQYF. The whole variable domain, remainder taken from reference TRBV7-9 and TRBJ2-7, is DTGVSQNPRHKITKRGQNVTFRCDPISEHNRLYWYRQTLGQGPEFLTYFQNEAQLEKSRLLSDRFSAERPKGSFSTLEIQRTEQGDSAMYLCASSTIPGTSGRPSYEQYFGPGTRLTVT.

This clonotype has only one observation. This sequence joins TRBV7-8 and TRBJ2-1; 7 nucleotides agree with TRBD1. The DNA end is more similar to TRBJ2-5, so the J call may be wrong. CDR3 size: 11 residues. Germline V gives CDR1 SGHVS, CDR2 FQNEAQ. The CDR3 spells CASSTGVAQYF. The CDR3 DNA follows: TGTGCCAGCAGCACAGGGGTGGCCCAGTACTTC.

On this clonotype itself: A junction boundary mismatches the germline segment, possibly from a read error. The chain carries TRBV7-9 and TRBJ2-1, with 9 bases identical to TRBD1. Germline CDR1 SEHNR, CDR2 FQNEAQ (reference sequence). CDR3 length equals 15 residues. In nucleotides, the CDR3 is TGCGCCAGCAGCTCCTGGACAGGGGTAGGAAGTGAGCAGTTCTTC. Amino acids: CASSSWTGVGSEQFF.

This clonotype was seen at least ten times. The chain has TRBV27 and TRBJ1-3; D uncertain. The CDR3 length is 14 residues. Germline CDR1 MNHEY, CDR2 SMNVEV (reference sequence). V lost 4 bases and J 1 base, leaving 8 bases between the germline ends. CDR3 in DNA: TGTGCCAGCAGTTCCCTGGGGTCTGGAAACACCATATATTTT. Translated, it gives CASSSLGSGNTIYF.

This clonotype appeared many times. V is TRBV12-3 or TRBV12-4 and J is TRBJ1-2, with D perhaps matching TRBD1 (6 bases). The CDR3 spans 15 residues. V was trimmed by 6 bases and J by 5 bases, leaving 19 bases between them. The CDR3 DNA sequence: TGTGCCAGCAGCCCGACGGGGGGGCTTGGTTATGGCTACACCTTC. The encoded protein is CASSPTGGLGYGYTF.

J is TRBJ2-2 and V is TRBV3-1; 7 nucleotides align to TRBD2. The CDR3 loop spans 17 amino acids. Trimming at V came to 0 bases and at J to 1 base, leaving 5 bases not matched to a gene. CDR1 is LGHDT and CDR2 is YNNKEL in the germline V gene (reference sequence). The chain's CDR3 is CASSQDVLALNTGELFF. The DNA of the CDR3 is TGTGCCAGCAGCCAAGATGTACTAGCGTTGAACACCGGGGAGCTGTTTTTT.

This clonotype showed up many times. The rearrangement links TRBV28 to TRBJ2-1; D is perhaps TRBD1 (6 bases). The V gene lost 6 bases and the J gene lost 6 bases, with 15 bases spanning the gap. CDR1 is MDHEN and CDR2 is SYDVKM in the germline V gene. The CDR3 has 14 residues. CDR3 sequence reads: CASRVGQSGNEQFF. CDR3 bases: TGTGCCAGCAGAGTCGGACAGTCGGGCAATGAGCAGTTCTTC. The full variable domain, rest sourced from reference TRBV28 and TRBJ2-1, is DVKVTQSSRYLVKRTGEKVFLECVQDMDHENMFWYRQDPGLGLRLIYFSYDVKMKEKGDIPEGYSVSREKKERFSLILESASTNQTSMYLCASRVGQSGNEQFFGPGTRLTVL.

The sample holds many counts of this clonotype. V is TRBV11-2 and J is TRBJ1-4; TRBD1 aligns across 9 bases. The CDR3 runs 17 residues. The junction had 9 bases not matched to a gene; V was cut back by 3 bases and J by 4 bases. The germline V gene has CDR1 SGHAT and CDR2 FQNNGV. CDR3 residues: CASSFDIWGQGNEKLFF. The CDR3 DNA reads TGTGCCAGCAGCTTCGATATTTGGGGACAGGGTAATGAAAAACTGTTTTTT.

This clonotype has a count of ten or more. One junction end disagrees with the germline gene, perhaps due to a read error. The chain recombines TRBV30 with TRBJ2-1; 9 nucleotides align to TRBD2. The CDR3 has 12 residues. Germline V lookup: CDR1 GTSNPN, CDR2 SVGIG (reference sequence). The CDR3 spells CRGQRGDNEQFF. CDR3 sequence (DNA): TGCCGGGGACAGCGGGGGGACAATGAGCAGTTCTTC.

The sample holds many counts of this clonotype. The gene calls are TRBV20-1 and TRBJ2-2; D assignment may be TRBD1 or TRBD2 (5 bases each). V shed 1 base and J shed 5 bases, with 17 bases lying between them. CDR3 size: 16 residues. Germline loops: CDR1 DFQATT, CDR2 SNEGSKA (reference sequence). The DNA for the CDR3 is TGCAGTGCTAGAGGGGGTGTGGGACGAACTACCGGGGAGCTGTTTTTT. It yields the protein CSARGGVGRTTGELFF.

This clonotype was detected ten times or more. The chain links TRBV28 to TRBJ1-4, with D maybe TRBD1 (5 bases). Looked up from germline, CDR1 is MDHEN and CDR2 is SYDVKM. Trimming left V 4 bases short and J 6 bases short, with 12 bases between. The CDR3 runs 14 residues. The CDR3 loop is CASSSGGIYEKLFF. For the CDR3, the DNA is TGTGCCAGCAGTTCCGGGGGGATTTATGAAAAACTGTTTTTT.

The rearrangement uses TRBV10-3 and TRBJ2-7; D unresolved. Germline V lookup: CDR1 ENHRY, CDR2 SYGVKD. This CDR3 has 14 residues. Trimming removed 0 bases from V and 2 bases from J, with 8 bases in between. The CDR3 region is CAISESSSAYEQYF. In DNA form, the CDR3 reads TGTGCCATCAGTGAGTCGAGTTCGGCCTACGAGCAGTACTTC.

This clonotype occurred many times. CDR3 DNA: TGTGCCAGCAGTGAAGGGGTCCAGCGGGAGAGGTCCGGGGAGCTGTTTTTT. Protein: CASSEGVQRERSGELFF. The J gene is TRBJ2-2, the V gene TRBV6-1; 8 nucleotides agree with TRBD2. CDR3 length: 17 amino acids. Trimming took 1 base from V and 6 from J; bases not matched to a gene: 10. Germline assignment: CDR1 MNHNS and CDR2 SASEGT.

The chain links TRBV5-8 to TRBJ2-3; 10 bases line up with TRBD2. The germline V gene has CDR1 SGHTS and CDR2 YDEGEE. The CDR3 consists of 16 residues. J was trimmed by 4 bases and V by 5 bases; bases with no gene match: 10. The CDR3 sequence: CASRPAGAGGSDTQYF. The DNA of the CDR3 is TGTGCCAGCAGACCAGCGGGAGCGGGAGGGTCAGATACGCAGTATTTT.